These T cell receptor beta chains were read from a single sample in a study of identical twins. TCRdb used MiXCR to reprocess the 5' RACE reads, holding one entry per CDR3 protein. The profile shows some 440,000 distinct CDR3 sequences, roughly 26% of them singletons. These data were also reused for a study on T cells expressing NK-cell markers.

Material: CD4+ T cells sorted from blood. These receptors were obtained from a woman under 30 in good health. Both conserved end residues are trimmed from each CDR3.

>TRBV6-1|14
ASSRHRQLQNYGYT
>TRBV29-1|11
SVGNRPTGELF
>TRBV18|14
ASSPYQRSSYNEQF
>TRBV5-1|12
ASTPRDPRNIQY
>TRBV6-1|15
ASRWTVSYTSNQPQH
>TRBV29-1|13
SVVGQGWVTTEAF
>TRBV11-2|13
ASSLVVSTSGNKF
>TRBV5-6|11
ASKWRTDYGYT
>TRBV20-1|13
SARFSGPSQETQY
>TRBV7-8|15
ASSLAGIAGLQETQY
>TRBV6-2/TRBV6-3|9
ASSYPGEQF
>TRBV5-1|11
ASTRGGTDTQY
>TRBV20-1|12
SASKGGRAVSQY
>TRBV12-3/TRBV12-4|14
ASSTQSPGAHYGYT
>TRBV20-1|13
SATPGDRGSYEQY
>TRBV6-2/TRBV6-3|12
ASSWDRANQPQH
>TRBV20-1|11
SAPRTETYEQY
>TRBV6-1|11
ASRPGQGDEQF
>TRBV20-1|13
SARPGLAGAGELF
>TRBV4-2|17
ASSPAFSRGYGRTLKAF
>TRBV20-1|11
SAKDVLLDTQY
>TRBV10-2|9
ASRVGETQY
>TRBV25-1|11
ASSEYSTDTQY
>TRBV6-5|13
ASSYSRSSGNTIY
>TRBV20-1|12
SARLRESSYEQY
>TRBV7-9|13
ASSRDSTGRGTQY
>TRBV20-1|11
SAMDRGRDGYT
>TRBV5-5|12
ASSPRQRVTEAF
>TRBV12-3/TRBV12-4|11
ASSFAGVDGYT
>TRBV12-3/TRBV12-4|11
ASSFYNSYEQY
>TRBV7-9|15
ASSYLFGGPIGDTQY
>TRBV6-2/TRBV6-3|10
ACSGRVNTQY
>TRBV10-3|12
AISSGPGRLGYT
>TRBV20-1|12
SAAPGGSEDTQY
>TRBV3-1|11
ASSQGSSGTQY
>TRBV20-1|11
SAENRGADTQY
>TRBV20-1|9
SARQNTEAF
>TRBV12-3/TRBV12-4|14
ASRPGRHSGANVLT
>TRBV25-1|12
ASSEPTGGMSYT
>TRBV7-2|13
ASSHTSGPQETQY